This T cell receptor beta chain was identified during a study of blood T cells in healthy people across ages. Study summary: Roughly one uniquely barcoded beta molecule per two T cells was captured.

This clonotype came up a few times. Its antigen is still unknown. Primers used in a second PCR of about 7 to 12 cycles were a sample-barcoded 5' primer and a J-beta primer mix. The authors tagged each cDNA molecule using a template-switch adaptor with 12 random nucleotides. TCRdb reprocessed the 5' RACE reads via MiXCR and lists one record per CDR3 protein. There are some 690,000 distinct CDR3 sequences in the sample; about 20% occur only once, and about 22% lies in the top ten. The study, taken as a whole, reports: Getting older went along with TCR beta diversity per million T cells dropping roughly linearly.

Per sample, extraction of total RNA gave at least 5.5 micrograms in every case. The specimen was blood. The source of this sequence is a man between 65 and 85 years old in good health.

In DNA, the CDR3 is TGCGCCAGCAGCCAAGGACTAGCGGGAGGCGGTCCAAGCACAGATACGCAGTATTTT. Translating gives CASSQGLAGGGPSTDTQYF. The chain has TRBV4-3 and TRBJ2-3; 13 bases are shared with TRBD2. V gave up 1 base and J gave up 0 bases; unmatched junction bases: 7. This CDR3 comprises 19 residues. Germline CDR1 reads LGHNA; CDR2 reads YSLEER.